The 26 T cell receptor beta chains reported below all come from one sample, sequenced in a study of blood T cell repertoires in COVID-19. Generated by immunoSEQ multiplex PCR, the TCRdb table keeps only in-frame clones and is missing some. Here the sample spans about 58,000 clones, 70% to 90% being singletons. The sample taken for sequencing was peripheral blood. These receptors were collected from a man aged 40-49 years with active COVID-19.

In the case of this clone: At one boundary the junction diverges from the germline segment, which might be a read error. CDR3: CASSLAGGTDTQYF. The CDR3 DNA follows: TGTGCCAGCAGCCTAGCGGGAGGCACAGATACGCAGTATTTT. The chain couples TRBV7-9 to TRBJ2-3, with 10 bases that match TRBD2. Germline V gives CDR1 SEHNR, CDR2 FQNEAQ (reference sequence). This CDR3 has 14 residues.

The V call is TRBV28, the J call TRBJ1-3; TRBD1 is a possible D gene (5 bases). Germline V gives CDR1 MDHEN, CDR2 SYDVKM. The CDR3 is made up of 15 amino acids. The V end was cut by 3 bases, the J end by 1 base, with 10 bases between. The CDR3 DNA reads TGTGCCAGCAGTTTTTGGGGGGAATCTGGAAACACCATATATTTT. Residues: CASSFWGESGNTIYF.

The rearrangement joins TRBV7-9 to TRBJ1-1; D is possibly TRBD1 (5 bases). V was pared by 6 bases and J by 8 bases, with 16 bases between. The germline gives CDR1 SEHNR, CDR2 FQNEAQ (reference sequence). This CDR3 contains 13 residues. Written as DNA, the CDR3 is TGTGCCAGCAGATTTGACACAGGCCCGGAAGCTTTCTTT. Translation gives CASRFDTGPEAFF.

The chain links TRBV28 to TRBJ1-4; 11 bases align to TRBD1. Germline-derived CDR1 and CDR2 are MDHEN and SYDVKM. This CDR3 comprises 15 residues. The junction had 6 bases not matched to a gene; V was cut back by 2 bases and J by 10 bases. The CDR3 DNA follows: TGTGCCAGCAGTTTACCGTTGGACAGGGGGCGAAAACTGTTTTTT. Protein sequence: CASSLPLDRGRKLFF.

In this sample, this clone turned up many times. The chain has TRBV13 and TRBJ2-7; the match to TRBD2 covers 12 bases. The germline V gene has CDR1 PRHDT and CDR2 FYEKMQ (reference sequence). This CDR3 has 16 amino acids. J was trimmed by 2 bases and V by 2 bases; bases with no gene match: 4. CDR3 bases: TGTGCCAGCAGCTTAACTAGCGGGAGGCCGCCCTACGAGCAGTACTTC. It is translated as CASSLTSGRPPYEQYF.

The genes are TRBV19 and TRBJ1-5; 8 bases fit TRBD1. The CDR3 runs 16 residues. Looked up from germline, CDR1 is LNHDA and CDR2 is SQIVND (reference sequence). V shed 3 bases and J 0 bases; nucleotides not matched to a gene: 4. The CDR3 loop reads CASSMNRGYSNQPQHF. The CDR3 DNA sequence: TGTGCCAGTAGTATGAACAGGGGGTATAGCAATCAGCCCCAGCATTTT.

The V call is TRBV27, the J call TRBJ2-1; TRBD2 agrees at 12 bases. CDR3 length equals 15 residues. CDR1 and CDR2 from the germline V gene are MNHEY and SMNVEV (reference sequence). Losses at the gene ends were 2 bases for V and 6 bases for J; bases not matched to a gene: 2. In DNA, the CDR3 is TGTGCCAGCAGTTTAGGGACTAGCGGGTTCAATGAGCAGTTCTTC. This encodes CASSLGTSGFNEQFF.

The V gene is TRBV11-3, the J gene TRBJ2-5; the match to TRBD2 covers 7 bases. The CDR3 loop spans 14 amino acids. Germline V gives CDR1 SGHNT, CDR2 YENEEA. The trim removed 1 base at V and 5 bases at J, leaving 4 bases unmatched. The CDR3 DNA reads TGTGCCAGCAGCTTAGCCCGCGGGAGTGAGACCCAGTACTTC. Its translation is CASSLARGSETQYF.

V gene TRBV3-1 (or the pseudogene TRBV3-2) combines with J gene TRBJ1-6; 7 bases agree with TRBD1. Germline loops: CDR1 LGHDT, CDR2 YNNKEL (reference sequence). Trimming at V came to 3 bases and at J to 10 bases, leaving 6 bases not matched to a gene. CDR3 length: 14 residues. The CDR3 is CASSQAGGESPLHF. The CDR3 nucleotides read TGTGCCAGCAGCCAGGCAGGGGGAGAGTCACCCCTCCACTTT.

The V call is TRBV5-6, the J call TRBJ2-7; TRBD2 agrees at 15 bases. Germline CDR1 reads SGHDT; CDR2 reads YYEEEE. CDR3 length: 17 amino acids. Trimming cost V 2 bases and J 7 bases; bases outside gene matches: 10. Here the CDR3 reads CASSFGLAGGDLGEQYF. CDR3 DNA: TGTGCCAGCAGCTTCGGACTAGCGGGAGGGGACCTCGGGGAGCAGTACTTC.

CDR3 sequence reads: CASSGQGPYEQYF. DNA for the CDR3: TGTGCCAGCAGTGGACAGGGCCCCTACGAGCAGTACTTC. J is TRBJ2-7 and V is TRBV28, with 8 bases aligning to TRBD1. The CDR3 length is 13 residues. The J segment lost 2 bases and the V segment lost 5 bases, leaving 2 bases of the junction unmatched. CDR1 and CDR2 from the germline V gene are MDHEN and SYDVKM.

V and J are TRBV4-2 and TRBJ2-1; D may be TRBD1 (5 bases). Trimming removed 0 bases at V and 7 bases at J, with 16 bases between. The CDR3 spans 16 residues. The germline V gene has CDR1 LGHNA and CDR2 YNFKEQ. In DNA, the CDR3 is TGTGCCAGCAGCCAAGAGGAAGGGGCAAGTCGGAATGAGCAGTTCTTC. Protein: CASSQEEGASRNEQFF.

The chain carries TRBV27 and TRBJ2-7, with TRBD1 as a possible D gene (5 bases). V shed 6 bases and J shed 6 bases, with 15 bases lying between them. The CDR3 runs 13 residues. Germline V CDR1 and CDR2: MNHEY, SMNVEV (reference sequence). CDR3 residues: CASSAPQGFEQYF. CDR3 nucleotide sequence: TGTGCCAGCAGCGCACCCCAGGGTTTCGAGCAGTACTTC.

The chain joins TRBV11-2 to TRBJ2-3; weak D call: TRBD1 (5 bases). V lost 6 bases to trimming and J lost 5 bases, with 18 bases between them. This CDR3 has 15 residues. Looked up from germline, CDR1 is SGHAT and CDR2 is FQNNGV. The CDR3 coding sequence is TGTGCCAGCAGTTCCCCTTTCCAACAGGAAGATACGCAGTATTTT. This gives the protein CASSSPFQQEDTQYF.

The genes are TRBV28 and TRBJ1-5, with 7 bases identical to TRBD1. V was clipped by 5 bases and J by 6 bases; unmatched bases: 4. The germline V gene encodes CDR1 MDHEN and CDR2 SYDVKM. The CDR3 is 13 amino acids. This CDR3 is CASSNNRGQPQHF. The CDR3 DNA follows: TGTGCCAGCAGTAATAACAGGGGTCAGCCCCAGCATTTT.

This clone has just one count. This chain uses TRBV7-6 with TRBJ2-7; 8 bases fit TRBD2. The CDR3 is 13 residues long. V was clipped by 1 base and J by 9 bases; unmatched bases: 5. Looked up from germline, CDR1 is SGHVS and CDR2 is FNYEAQ. CDR3 DNA sequence: TGTGCCAGCAGCTTAGAAAGCGGGAGAGGGCAGTACTTC. Translation: CASSLESGRGQYF.

The chain recombines TRBV19 with TRBJ2-5, with D perhaps TRBD2 (7 bases). The CDR3 consists of 16 residues. Germline V gene sequence: CDR1 LNHDA, CDR2 SQIVND (reference sequence). V lost 0 bases, J lost 4 bases, and 15 bases lay in between. CDR3: CASSIDGPRGGETQYF. CDR3 nucleotides: TGTGCCAGTAGTATAGATGGCCCGAGGGGGGGAGAGACCCAGTACTTC.

This sequence joins TRBV9 and TRBJ2-3, with 8 bases matching TRBD2. This CDR3 contains 14 residues. Germline-derived CDR1 and CDR2 are SGDLS and YYNGEE. The V segment lost 4 bases and the J segment 4 bases; nucleotides outside the gene matches: 5. CDR3 loop: CASSPGGDADTQYF. In nucleotides, the CDR3 is TGTGCCAGCAGCCCCGGGGGGGATGCAGATACGCAGTATTTT.

The chain uses TRBV10-3 and TRBJ2-7; 10 bases agree with TRBD2. The CDR3 covers 18 residues. Looked up from germline, CDR1 is ENHRY and CDR2 is SYGVKD. With V trimmed by 0 bases and J by 0 bases, 8 bases remained unmatched. The CDR3 DNA sequence: TGTGCCATCAGTGAGTCCGATGGACTAGCGGTCCTCTCCTACGAGCAGTACTTC. Translating it yields CAISESDGLAVLSYEQYF.

This clone showed up just a few times. The chain is built from TRBV10-3 and TRBJ1-5; TRBD1 matches 10 bases. Germline-derived CDR1 and CDR2 are ENHRY and SYGVKD. CDR3 size: 16 residues. V dropped 5 bases and J dropped 7; count of bases not matched to a gene: 11. CDR3 DNA: TGTGCCATCAGTCCCGGGACAGGGGACGGGGACCAGCCCCAGCATTTT. Encoded protein: CAISPGTGDGDQPQHF.

This chain connects TRBV5-1 to TRBJ2-3, with D perhaps TRBD1 (6 bases). The CDR3 loop spans 14 amino acids. V dropped 4 bases and J dropped 0 bases, with 9 bases sitting between them. Germline V lookup: CDR1 SGHRS, CDR2 YFSETQ. In DNA, the CDR3 is TGCGCCAGCAGCGCCGACAGGAGCACAGATACGCAGTATTTT. Translation: CASSADRSTDTQYF. The full variable domain, in which reference TRBV5-1 and TRBJ2-3 provide the parts outside the CDR3, is KAGVTQTPRYLIKTRGQQVTLSCSPISGHRSVSWYQQTPGQGLQFLFEYFSETQRNKGNFPGRFSGRQFSNSRSEMNVSTLELGDSALYLCASSADRSTDTQYFGPGTRLTVL.

The chain recombines TRBV7-9 with TRBJ2-7; the match to TRBD1 covers 8 bases. Germline-derived CDR1 and CDR2 are SEHNR and FQNEAQ (reference sequence). The CDR3 totals 16 residues. The ends lost 2 bases at V and 2 bases at J; junction bases unmatched: 8. The CDR3 reads CASSLRTGPEPYEQYF. Written as DNA, the CDR3 is TGTGCCAGCAGCTTACGGACAGGGCCAGAACCCTACGAGCAGTACTTC.

V and J are TRBV10-3 and TRBJ1-3; possible D gene TRBD1, 5 bases. Deletions cut 10 bases from V and 10 bases from J, with 26 bases between. Looked up from germline, CDR1 is ENHRY and CDR2 is SYGVKD. The CDR3 contains 15 residues. As DNA, the CDR3 is TGTGCCACAACCGACAGTAAGGGCTTGGGGGGTACCATATATTTT. This translates into CATTDSKGLGGTIYF.

The DNA for the CDR3 is TGTGCCAGCAGAGGCGGGGAGCAAGAGACCCAGTACTTC. Translation gives CASRGGEQETQYF. The rearrangement links TRBV5-4 to TRBJ2-5; D is possibly TRBD2 (6 bases). The CDR3 is 13 amino acids. Per the germline V gene, CDR1 is SGHNT and CDR2 is YYREEE (reference sequence). Trimming stripped 5 bases from V and 2 bases from J, with 10 bases between.

This rearrangement joins TRBV10-1 to TRBJ1-4, with a possible D match to TRBD1 (6 bases). The CDR3 runs to 15 residues. CDR1 is WNHNN and CDR2 is SYGVQD in the germline V gene (reference sequence). Trimming pared 3 bases from V and 11 bases from J, leaving 19 bases between. The CDR3 region is CASSESTRGVEKLFF. The CDR3 region has the DNA TGCGCCAGCAGTGAAAGTACCAGGGGAGTTGAGAAACTGTTTTTT.

This clone was seen once. The chain is built from TRBV10-2 and TRBJ1-2; D possibly corresponds to TRBD1 (5 bases). Trimming stripped 0 bases from V and 0 bases from J, with 11 bases between. The CDR3 sequence is 16 residues long. Germline V gene data show CDR1 as WSHSY and CDR2 as SAAADI. The CDR3 sequence is CASSESTRATNYGYTF. Here the CDR3 DNA reads TGCGCCAGCAGTGAGTCGACCAGGGCGACTAACTATGGCTACACCTTC.